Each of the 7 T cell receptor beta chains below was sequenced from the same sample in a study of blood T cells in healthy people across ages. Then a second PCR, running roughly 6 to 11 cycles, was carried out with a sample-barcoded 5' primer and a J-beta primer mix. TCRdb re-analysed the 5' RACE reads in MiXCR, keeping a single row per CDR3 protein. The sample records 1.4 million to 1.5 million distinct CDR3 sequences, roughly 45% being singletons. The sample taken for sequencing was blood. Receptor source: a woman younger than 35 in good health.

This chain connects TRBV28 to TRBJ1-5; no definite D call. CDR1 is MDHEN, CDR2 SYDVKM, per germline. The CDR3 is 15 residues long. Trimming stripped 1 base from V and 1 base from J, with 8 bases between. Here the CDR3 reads CASSLYAESNQPQHF. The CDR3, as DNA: TGTGCCAGCAGTTTATATGCGGAAAGCAATCAGCCCCAGCATTTT.

CDR3 amino acids: CASSLGQLYSSGQGGETQYF. DNA of the CDR3: TGTGCCAGCAGTTTAGGACAGCTATATTCTAGCGGGCAAGGGGGGGAGACCCAGTACTTC. The chain recombines TRBV12-3 or TRBV12-4 with TRBJ2-7, with 8 bases fitting TRBD2. The tail of the sequence fits TRBJ2-5 better, so the J call may be wrong. The CDR3 contains 20 residues.

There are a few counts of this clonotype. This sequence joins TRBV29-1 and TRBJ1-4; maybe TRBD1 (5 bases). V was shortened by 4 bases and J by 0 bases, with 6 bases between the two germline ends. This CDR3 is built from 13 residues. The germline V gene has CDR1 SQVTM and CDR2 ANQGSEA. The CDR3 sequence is CSVAGTTNEKLFF. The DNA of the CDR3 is TGCAGCGTTGCAGGGACAACTAATGAAAAACTGTTTTTT.

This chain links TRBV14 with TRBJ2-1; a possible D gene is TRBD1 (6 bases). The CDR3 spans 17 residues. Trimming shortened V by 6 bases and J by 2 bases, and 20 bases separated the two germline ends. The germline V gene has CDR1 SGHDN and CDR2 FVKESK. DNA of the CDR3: TGTGCCAGCAGTCCGGACAGCTTGCCCATCCCCTACAATGAGCAGTTCTTC. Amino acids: CASSPDSLPIPYNEQFF.

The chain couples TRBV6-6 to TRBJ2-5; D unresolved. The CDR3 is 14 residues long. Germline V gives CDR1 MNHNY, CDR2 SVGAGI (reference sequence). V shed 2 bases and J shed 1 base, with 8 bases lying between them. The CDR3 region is CASSYNPFQETQYF. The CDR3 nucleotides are TGTGCCAGCAGTTACAACCCGTTCCAAGAGACCCAGTACTTC.

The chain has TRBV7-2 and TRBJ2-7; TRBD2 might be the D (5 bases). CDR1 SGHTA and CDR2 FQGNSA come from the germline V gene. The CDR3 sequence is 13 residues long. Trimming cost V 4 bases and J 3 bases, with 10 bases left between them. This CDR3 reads CASSSSLGYEQYF. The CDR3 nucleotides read TGTGCCAGCAGCTCCTCACTAGGCTACGAGCAGTACTTC.

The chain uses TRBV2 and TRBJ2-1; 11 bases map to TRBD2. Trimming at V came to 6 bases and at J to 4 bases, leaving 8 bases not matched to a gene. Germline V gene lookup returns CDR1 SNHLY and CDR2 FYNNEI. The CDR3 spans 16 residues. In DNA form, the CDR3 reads TGTGCCAGCAGCGCCCGGACTAGCGGGCTTTACAATGAGCAGTTCTTC. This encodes CASSARTSGLYNEQFF.